This TCR beta chain was documented in a study of OX40 agonist ivuxolimab in advanced cancers. Study in general: Patients were treated with intravenous ivuxolimab, dosed at 0.01 to 10 mg/kg and infused every 2 weeks.

Trimming removed 7 bases at V and 6 bases at J, with 20 bases between. This CDR3 has 15 amino acids. Germline loops: CDR1 SGHRS, CDR2 YFSETQ. Any history of autoimmune disease or systemic immunosuppression disqualified patients. Blood draws occurred at baseline, cycle 4 day 1, and cycle 7 day 1. Clones were sequenced by immunoSEQ multiplex PCR, and TCRdb holds only the in-frame ones, with some missing. Among over 30,000 clones, about 93% were seen once, and the ten largest hold around 4.2%. The source of this sequence is an adult with an advanced solid tumor such as melanoma, head and neck, liver or kidney cancer. This sample comprised CD4+ or CD8+ T cells sorted from blood, obtained in a trial of the OX40 agonist ivuxolimab. J is TRBJ1-3 and V is TRBV5-1; weak D call: TRBD1 (5 bases). CDR3 residues: CASSETGGRENTIYF. CDR3 sequence (DNA): TGCGCCAGCTCGGAGACGGGGGGTCGAGAAAACACCATATATTTT.